This passage covers 4 T cell receptor beta chains from one sample sequenced in a study of CD8 T cells in ankylosing spondylitis. Study-wide results and limits: Within ankylosing spondylitis blood, a TCR beta motif made up of roughly eight highly homologous variants appeared to be characteristic.

Antigens of these TCRs are unknown. TCRdb re-derived calls from the 5' RACE reads in MiXCR, one entry per CDR3 protein. The table has a few hundred thousand distinct CDR3 sequences, approximately 8.2% seen once. Sequencing was carried out using blood, either unsorted or a sorted T cell fraction (not recorded which). These receptors came from a male donor with ankylosing spondylitis.

This chain connects TRBV12-3 or TRBV12-4 to TRBJ2-3, with 7 bases aligning to TRBD2. This CDR3 contains 15 residues. V shed 3 bases and J 1 base; nucleotides not matched to a gene: 4. CDR3 protein: CASSFGGEGTDTQYF. In nucleotides, the CDR3 is TGTGCCAGCAGTTTTGGGGGGGAGGGCACAGATACGCAGTATTTT.

This clonotype has more than one count but fewer than ten. The gene calls are TRBV29-1 and TRBJ1-5; 7 bases match TRBD1. Unmatched junction bases numbered 6, after V lost 2 bases and J lost 5 bases. CDR1 and CDR2 from the germline V gene are SQVTM and ANQGSEA. The length of the CDR3 is 14 residues. Here the CDR3 DNA reads TGCAGCGTTGAAACGACAGGGTCGGATCAGCCCCAGCATTTT. Protein sequence: CSVETTGSDQPQHF.

This chain joins TRBV6-1 and TRBJ2-7; D perhaps matches TRBD2 (6 bases). Deletions cut 5 bases from V and 6 bases from J, with 17 bases between. This CDR3 contains 14 residues. CDR1 is MNHNS, CDR2 SASEGT, per germline. The CDR3 DNA reads as TGTGCCAGCAGTCGGGGACTCGGAGCTGCCGAGCAGTACTTC. This translates into CASSRGLGAAEQYF.

V usage is TRBV4-3 and J usage is TRBJ1-6, with TRBD1 as a possible D gene (6 bases). CDR1 is LGHNA and CDR2 is YSLEER in the germline V gene. V shed 0 bases and J shed 0 bases, with 18 bases lying between them. This CDR3 has 20 residues. This CDR3 reads CASSQETLGQMSSYNSPLHF. The CDR3 nucleotides read TGCGCCAGCAGCCAAGAAACCTTAGGACAGATGAGCTCCTATAATTCACCCCTCCACTTT.